What follows are 2 T cell receptor beta chains derived from one specimen sequenced in a study of blood T cell repertoires in COVID-19. TCRdb's copy holds only in-frame clones and misses some; the assay was immunoSEQ multiplex PCR. The sample records around 170,000 clones, about 88% being singletons. The sequencing sample was made of peripheral blood. The receptor set was obtained from a man in his fifties or sixties with acute or convalescent COVID-19.

This chain connects TRBV28 to TRBJ1-2, with D tentatively TRBD1 (5 bases). This CDR3 is built from 15 residues. Deletions cut 8 bases from V and 6 bases from J, with 22 bases between. Germline lookup yields CDR1 MDHEN and CDR2 SYDVKM. CDR3 residues: CASQKGQSKGDGYTF. The DNA for the CDR3 is TGTGCCAGCCAGAAGGGGCAGTCGAAAGGGGATGGCTACACCTTC.

This clone has a handful of counts. The chain has TRBV24-1 and TRBJ1-2; 7 nucleotides align to TRBD1. With 7 bases clipped from V and 8 bases from J, the junction kept 6 bases outside the gene matches. The CDR3 runs to 12 residues. Per germline, CDR1 KGHDR and CDR2 SFDVKD. The CDR3 sequence is CATSEGAFGYTF. As DNA, the CDR3 is TGTGCCACCAGCGAGGGGGCCTTCGGCTACACCTTC.